Listed below are T cell receptor beta chains from one sample, sequenced in a study of CD8 T cells in Susac syndrome. TCRdb re-called the immunoSEQ multiplex PCR reads through MiXCR, storing one row per CDR3 protein. The table has some 130,000 distinct CDR3 sequences, 94% seen once. Sequenced: CD4+ T cells from PBMCs. These receptors all stem from a human donor with multiple sclerosis. The CDR3 runs from the conserved cysteine through the conserved F or W. A D gene is named only where the DNA matches it firmly. Some rows have no size entry. The others give once, few or many, or a class for an expanded clone.

NA | NA | TRBJ2-5 | TRBV25-1 | TGTGCCAGCAGTGAATCTCCATCCACCCAAGAGACCCAGTACTTC | CASSESPSTQETQYF
NA | NA | TRBJ2-7 | TRBV29-1 | TGCAGCGTTGTAGGAGGTGGTATACATCTCAACGAGCAGTACTTC | CSVVGGGIHLNEQYF
NA | once | TRBJ2-7 | TRBV20-1 | TGCAGTGCTAGGGGGGTCAGGGGTCCCTACGAGCAGTACTTC | CSARGVRGPYEQYF
NA | NA | TRBJ2-6 | TRBV5-4 | TGTGCCAGCAGCTTGGAAACCGGGGCCAACGTCCTGACTTTC | CASSLETGANVLTF
NA | NA | TRBJ2-1 | TRBV18 | TGTGCCAGCTCACCTATAAGCGGTTCTAGCTCCTACAATGAGCAGTTCTTC | CASSPISGSSSYNEQFF
NA | NA | TRBJ1-5 | TRBV20-1 | TGCAGTGCTCAGAAGTACAATCAGCCCCAGCATTTT | CSAQKYNQPQHF
NA | NA | TRBJ2-1 | TRBV29-1 | TGCAGCGTTGCACAGACACCCTACAATGAGCAGTTCTTC | CSVAQTPYNEQFF
NA | NA | TRBJ1-2 | TRBV4-1 | TGCGCCAGCAGCCAAGATCAGGAGATGCGTGGCTACACCTTC | CASSQDQEMRGYTF
TRBD1 | NA | TRBJ1-5 | TRBV12-3/TRBV12-4 | TGTGCCAGCACTCTACAGACAGGGCAAAATCAGCCCCAGCATTTT | CASTLQTGQNQPQHF
NA | NA | TRBJ1-1 | TRBV5-1 | TGCGCCAGCAGCGTCGTCGTGAACACTGAAGCTTTCTTT | CASSVVVNTEAFF
NA | NA | TRBJ2-5 | TRBV29-1 | TGCAGCGCTTCGGGCGCGACCCTCCAAGAGACCCAGTACTTC | CSASGATLQETQYF
NA | NA | TRBJ2-5 | TRBV6-1 | TGTGCCAGCAGTTTGGGGACCTTCGACGAGACCCAGTACTTC | CASSLGTFDETQYF
NA | NA | TRBJ1-1 | TRBV6-1 | TGTGCCAGCAGTGAGTCGGCACCACGTGAAGCTTTCTTT | CASSESAPREAFF
NA | NA | TRBJ1-1 | TRBV30 | TGTGCCTGGAATAGGGGCCCCGGCACTGAAGCTTTCTTT | CAWNRGPGTEAFF
NA | NA | TRBJ1-1 | TRBV12-3/TRBV12-4 | TGTGCCAGCAGGGGCTCAGGTGGGACTGAAGCTTTCTTT | CASRGSGGTEAFF
NA | NA | TRBJ1-2 | TRBV30 | TGTGCCTGGAGTGTAGAATGCTACACCTTC | CAWSVECYTF
NA | NA | TRBJ1-4 | TRBV6-1 | TGTGCCAGCAGTGAACAGCCAAATGAAAAACTGTTTTTT | CASSEQPNEKLFF
NA | NA | TRBJ2-7 | TRBV5-1 | TGCGCCAGCAGTCGTGATTTGAACTCCTACGAGCAGTACTTC | CASSRDLNSYEQYF
NA | NA | TRBJ1-3 | TRBV20-1 | TGCAGTATGACCCGGGGAGATGGAAACACCATATATTTT | CSMTRGDGNTIYF
TRBD1 | once | TRBJ1-5 | TRBV7-9 | TGTGCCAGCAGCGCCGCGGACAGGGGGCTTTATCGGCCCCAGCATTTT | CASSAADRGLYRPQHF
NA | NA | TRBJ2-3 | TRBV4-1 | TGCGCCAGCAGCCAAGAGAGGGATACGCAGTATTTT | CASSQERDTQYF
NA | NA | TRBJ2-7 | TRBV3-1 | TGTGCCAGCAGCCAAGTACAGGGTGGCGAGCAGTACTTC | CASSQVQGGEQYF